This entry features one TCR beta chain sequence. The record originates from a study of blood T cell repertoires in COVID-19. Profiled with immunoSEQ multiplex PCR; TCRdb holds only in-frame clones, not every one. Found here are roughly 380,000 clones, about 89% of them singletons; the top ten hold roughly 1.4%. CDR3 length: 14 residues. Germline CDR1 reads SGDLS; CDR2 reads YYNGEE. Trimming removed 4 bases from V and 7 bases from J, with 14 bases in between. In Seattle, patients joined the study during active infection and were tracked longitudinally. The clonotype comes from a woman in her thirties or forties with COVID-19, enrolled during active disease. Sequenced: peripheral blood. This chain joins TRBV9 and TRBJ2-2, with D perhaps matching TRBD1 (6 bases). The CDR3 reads CASSIDRLGGELFF. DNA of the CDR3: TGTGCCAGCAGCATTGACAGGCTGGGCGGGGAGCTGTTTTTT. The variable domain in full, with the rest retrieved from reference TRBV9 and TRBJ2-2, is DSGVTQTPKHLITATGQRVTLRCSPRSGDLSVYWYQQSLDQGLQFLIQYYNGEERAKGNILERFSAQQFPDLHSELNLSSLELGDSALYFCASSIDRLGGELFFGEGSRLTVL.